This TCR beta chain was sequenced during a study of CD8 T cells in Susac syndrome (dated by TCRdb to about 2019). With respect to the entire study: Whether CD8+ T cell activation and differentiation in Susac syndrome was antigen driven was tested using repertoire sequencing. The clonality of the CD8+ T cell repertoire was compared across about a dozen healthy donors, about 14 Susac syndrome patients and about 15 multiple sclerosis patients.

RNA was extracted using the RNeasy kit, and about 0.45 to 1 ug of the RNA was reverse transcribed with random hexamers. The immunoSEQ multiplex PCR assay, covering 54 Vbeta and 13 Jbeta segments, was used to amplify TCR beta CDR3 regions. PCR amplification bias was corrected using a synthetic template baseline for primer optimization and computational correction. The authors processed their data as follows. Reads were annotated to V, D and J genes according to IMGT and were analyzed with immunoSEQ Analyzer, with only productive sequences retained. Clonality was calculated as one minus the Shannon entropy normalized by log2 of the number of productive unique sequences. For each patient and control, public and private clones were evaluated within the 100 most prevalent clones. Clones were defined as Susac-specific when absent from the healthy and MS cohorts, from about 970 published viral clones and from other ImmuneACCESS disease sequences. In TCRdb, the public reads were trimmed at Q25 with fastp and aligned with MiXCR, with productive beta chains retained. Under each unique CDR3 protein, matching rows form one entry showing the most common genes and DNA. The V and J calls come from TCRdb's annotation, not from the publication. Present in this sample are tens of thousands of distinct CDR3 sequences, more than 85% of which were seen just once. The ten biggest clones cover approximately 0.46% of the sample.

The CDR3 runs 13 residues from the cysteine to the phenylalanine. Of the read, only the CDR3 DNA is kept; its 39 bases are in frame from base 1. The V and J ends are trimmed by 5 bases and 3 bases, leaving 11 bases between them. Peripheral blood CD8+ and CD4+ T cells from healthy donors, Susac syndrome patients and multiple sclerosis patients were profiled using high-throughput TCR beta sequencing. Treatment-naive patients with stable or active relapsing-remitting disease fulfilling revised McDonald criteria were used as multiple sclerosis controls. Bulk CD8+ and CD4+ T cells were purified by magnetic negative isolation, whereas CD8+ TEMRA cells were enriched by FACS. Blood was drawn into EDTA tubes, processed within 24 hours, and PBMCs were isolated by density gradient centrifugation. PBMCs intended for TCR sequencing were cryopreserved in liquid nitrogen and were subsequently thawed in a 37 degrees C water bath. The sorted or isolated CD4+, CD8+ and CD8+ TEMRA cells reached a purity of at least 90%.

This clonotype has a handful of counts. The specificity of this receptor is unknown. No much larger clone is present one base from it, and per-base qualities are unavailable. The investigation overall reported the following: The TCR sequencing and HLA analysis was acknowledged to have included a relatively small number of individuals.

This clonotype originated in a human donor with multiple sclerosis. The receptor chain draws on TRBV12-3 or TRBV12-4 and TRBJ2-7; the D segment could be TRBD1, given 6 matching bases. The sequencing input was CD8+ T cells from PBMCs. The bases are TGTGCCAGCAGTCCAACAGGGATCTACGAGCAGTACTTC. It codes for CASSPTGIYEQYF.